This entry concerns a single TCR beta chain. Clones were read by immunoSEQ multiplex PCR, and TCRdb kept only the in-frame ones, dropping some. The data show several thousand clones, 82% seen once. This specimen comes from a study of immune cell composition in non-small cell lung cancer. Normal lung was taken at the farthest possible site, at least 3 cm from tumour. Genomic DNA came from frozen unsorted single-cell suspensions. Sequenced input: non-adjacent lung tissue. The sequence was obtained from a human donor with non-small cell lung cancer.

The DNA for the CDR3 is TGTGCCAGCTCACCTGGACAGCCAGATACGCAGTATTTT. It translates to CASSPGQPDTQYF. The chain couples TRBV18 to TRBJ2-3; perhaps TRBD1 as D (6 bases). CDR1 is KGHSH and CDR2 is LQKENI in the germline V gene. V gave up 3 bases and J gave up 4 bases, with 8 bases separating them. The CDR3 extends over 13 amino acids.